These 7 T cell receptor beta chains came from one sample sequenced in a study of cytomegalovirus exposure and HLA in healthy donors. Primers included in the PCR were 60 Vbeta and 13 Jbeta primers. Repertoires were generated with immunoSEQ multiplex PCR, while TCRdb's copy carries only in-frame clones and drops some. The sample carries 220,000 or so clones, more than 60% recorded once. Material for sequencing was PBMCs. The receptors shown here come from a woman aged 30 to 39 in good health and CMV-seronegative.

The chain employs TRBV28 and TRBJ2-7, with no clear D. Germline V gene lookup returns CDR1 MDHEN and CDR2 SYDVKM. This CDR3 comprises 12 residues. The ends were cut back, 6 bases at V and 2 bases at J, with 8 bases in the middle. The CDR3 spells CASSRAPYEQYF. The CDR3 DNA reads TGTGCCAGCAGCCGCGCACCCTACGAGCAGTACTTC.

The V call is TRBV9, the J call TRBJ1-3, with unresolved D. CDR1 and CDR2 (germline): SGDLS, YYNGEE. Between the trimmed V and J ends, which lost 0 bases and 0 bases, there was a span of 13 bases. CDR3 size: 17 residues. The CDR3 bases are TGTGCCAGCAGCGTAGGGGCAAGGAGGGCCTCTGGAAACACCATATATTTT. Translated: CASSVGARRASGNTIYF.

The chain joins TRBV7-2 to TRBJ1-5; D perhaps matches TRBD1 (5 bases). Looked up from germline, CDR1 is SGHTA and CDR2 is FQGNSA. Trimming removed 4 bases at V and 6 bases at J, with 16 bases between. The CDR3 is 15 amino acids. CDR3 residues: CASSSWGGEGQPQHF. The CDR3 bases are TGTGCCAGCAGCTCTTGGGGAGGGGAGGGTCAGCCCCAGCATTTT.

As DNA, the CDR3 is TGTGCCTGGAGTGGACAGGGTTCCACTGAAGCTTTCTTT. Translation: CAWSGQGSTEAFF. This sequence joins TRBV30 and TRBJ1-1; 7 bases fit TRBD1. Germline lookup yields CDR1 GTSNPN and CDR2 SVGIG (reference sequence). V lost 1 base and J lost 4; bases outside the gene matches: 3. The CDR3 totals 13 residues.

The gene calls are TRBV27 and TRBJ1-1; possible D gene TRBD1, 5 bases. This CDR3 is built from 13 residues. The germline gives CDR1 MNHEY, CDR2 SMNVEV (reference sequence). Trimming stripped 2 bases from V and 5 bases from J, with 9 bases between. The CDR3 DNA reads as TGTGCCAGCAGTTTAAGGGGAGGGACTGAAGCTTTCTTT. It is translated as CASSLRGGTEAFF.

V usage is TRBV30 and J usage is TRBJ1-5; D is uncertain. The CDR3 loop spans 14 amino acids. With 0 bases removed from V and 0 bases from J, the gap between germline ends came to 6 bases. Looked up from germline, CDR1 is GTSNPN and CDR2 is SVGIG (reference sequence). The CDR3 loop reads CAWSVSNSNQPQHF. CDR3 nucleotides: TGTGCCTGGAGTGTATCAAATAGCAATCAGCCCCAGCATTTT.

The gene calls are TRBV6-1 and TRBJ1-2; tentatively, D is TRBD1 (6 bases). The V gene lost 5 bases and the J gene lost 7 bases, with 14 bases spanning the gap. CDR3 size: 13 residues. The germline V gene has CDR1 MNHNS and CDR2 SASEGT. CDR3 amino acids: CASSTQGRLGYTF. The CDR3 region has the DNA TGTGCCAGCAGTACACAGGGTCGGCTTGGCTACACCTTC.